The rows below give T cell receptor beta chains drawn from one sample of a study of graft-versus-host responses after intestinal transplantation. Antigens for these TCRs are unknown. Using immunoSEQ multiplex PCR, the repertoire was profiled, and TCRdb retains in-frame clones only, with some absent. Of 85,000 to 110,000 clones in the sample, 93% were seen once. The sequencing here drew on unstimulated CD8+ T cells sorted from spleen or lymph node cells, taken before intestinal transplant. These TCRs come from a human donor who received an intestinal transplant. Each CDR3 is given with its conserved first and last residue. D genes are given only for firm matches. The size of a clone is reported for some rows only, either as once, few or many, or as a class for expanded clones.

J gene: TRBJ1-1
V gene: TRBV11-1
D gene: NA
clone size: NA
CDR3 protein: CASSTDWGMNTEAFF
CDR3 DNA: TGTGCCAGCAGCACAGACTGGGGGATGAACACTGAAGCTTTCTTT

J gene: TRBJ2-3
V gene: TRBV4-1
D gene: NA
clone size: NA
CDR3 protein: CASSQVSRADTQYF
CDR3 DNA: TGCGCCAGCAGCCAAGTCAGTCGGGCAGATACGCAGTATTTT

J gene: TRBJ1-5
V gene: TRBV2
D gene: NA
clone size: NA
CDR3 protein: CASSDRAGQPQHF
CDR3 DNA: TGTGCCAGCAGTGACAGGGCTGGACAGCCCCAGCATTTT

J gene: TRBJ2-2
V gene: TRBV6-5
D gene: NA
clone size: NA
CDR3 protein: CASSYSARADTGELFF
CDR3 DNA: TGTGCCAGCAGTTACTCTGCCAGGGCGGACACCGGGGAGCTGTTTTTT

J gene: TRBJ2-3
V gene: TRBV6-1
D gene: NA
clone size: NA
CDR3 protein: CASSSFIGDSDTQYF
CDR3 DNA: TGTGCCAGCAGTTCGTTTATCGGGGATTCAGATACGCAGTATTTT

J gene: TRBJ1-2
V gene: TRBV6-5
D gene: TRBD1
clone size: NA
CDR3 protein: CASTGQGANYGYTF
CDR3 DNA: TGTGCCAGCACCGGGCAGGGGGCTAACTATGGCTACACCTTC

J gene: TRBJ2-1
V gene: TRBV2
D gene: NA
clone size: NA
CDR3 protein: CASSEFGQYNEQFF
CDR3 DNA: TGTGCCAGCAGTGAATTCGGACAGTACAATGAGCAGTTCTTC

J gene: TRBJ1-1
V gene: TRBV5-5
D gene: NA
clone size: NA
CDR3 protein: CASSLAAGEGTEAFF
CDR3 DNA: TGTGCCAGCAGCTTGGCCGCGGGGGAGGGAACTGAAGCTTTCTTT

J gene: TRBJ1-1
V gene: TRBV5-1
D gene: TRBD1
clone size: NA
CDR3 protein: CASSFSGTGGVDTEAFF
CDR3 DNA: TGCGCCAGCAGCTTTTCGGGGACAGGGGGAGTCGACACTGAAGCTTTCTTT

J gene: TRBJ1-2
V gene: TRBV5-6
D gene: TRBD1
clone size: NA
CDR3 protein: CASNPGTGVNDGYTF
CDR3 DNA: TGTGCCAGCAACCCCGGGACAGGGGTTAATGATGGCTACACCTTC

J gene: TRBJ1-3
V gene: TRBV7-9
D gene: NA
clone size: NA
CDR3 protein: CASSEDLNTIYF
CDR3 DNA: TGTGCCAGCAGCGAAGACCTAAACACCATATATTTT

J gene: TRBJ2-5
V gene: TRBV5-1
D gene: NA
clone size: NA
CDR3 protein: CASSLEAGSQRETQYF
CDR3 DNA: TGCGCCAGCAGCTTGGAGGCAGGGAGTCAAAGAGAGACCCAGTACTTC

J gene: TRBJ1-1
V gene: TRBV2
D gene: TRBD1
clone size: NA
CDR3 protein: CASSESDRAAAFF
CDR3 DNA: TGTGCCAGCAGTGAATCGGACAGGGCGGCCGCTTTCTTT

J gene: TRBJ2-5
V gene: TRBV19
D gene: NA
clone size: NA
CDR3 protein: CASTHQETQYF
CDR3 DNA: TGTGCCAGTACCCACCAAGAGACCCAGTACTTC

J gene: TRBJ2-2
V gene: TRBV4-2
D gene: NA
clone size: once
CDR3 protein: CASSQDSPNTGELFF
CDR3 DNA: TGTGCCAGCAGCCAAGACAGTCCGAACACCGGGGAGCTGTTTTTT

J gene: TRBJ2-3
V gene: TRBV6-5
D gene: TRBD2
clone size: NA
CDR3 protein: CASNNIAGGADTQYF
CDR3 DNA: TGTGCCAGCAATAATATAGCGGGGGGGGCAGATACGCAGTATTTT

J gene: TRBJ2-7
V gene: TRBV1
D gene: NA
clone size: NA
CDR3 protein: CTSSQDLPGGQSQYF
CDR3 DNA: TGCACCAGCAGCCAAGATCTTCCGGGGGGGCAGTCGCAGTACTTC

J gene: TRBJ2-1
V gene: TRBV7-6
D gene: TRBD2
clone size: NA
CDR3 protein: CASSLPGGRDEQFF
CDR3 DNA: TGTGCCAGCAGCCTACCGGGGGGTAGGGATGAGCAGTTCTTC

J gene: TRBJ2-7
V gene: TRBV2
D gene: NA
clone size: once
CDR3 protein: CASSEASGIYEQYF
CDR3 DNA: TGTGCCAGCAGTGAAGCGTCAGGGATCTACGAGCAGTACTTC

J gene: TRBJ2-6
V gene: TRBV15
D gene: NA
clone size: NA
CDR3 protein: CATSRGAGSGANVLTF
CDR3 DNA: TGTGCCACCAGTAGGGGGGCGGGGTCTGGGGCCAACGTCCTGACTTTC

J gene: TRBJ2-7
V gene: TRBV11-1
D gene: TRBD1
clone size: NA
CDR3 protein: CASSLGTGWEQYF
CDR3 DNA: TGTGCCAGCAGCTTAGGGACAGGGTGGGAGCAGTACTTC

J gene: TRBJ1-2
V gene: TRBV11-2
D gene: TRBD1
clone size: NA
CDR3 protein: CASSLGQGDYGYTF
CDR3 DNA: TGTGCCAGCAGCTTGGGACAGGGTGACTATGGCTACACCTTC

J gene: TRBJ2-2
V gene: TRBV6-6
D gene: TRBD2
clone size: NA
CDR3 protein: CASNDSGSANTGELFF
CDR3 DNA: TGTGCCAGCAACGATAGCGGGAGCGCGAACACCGGGGAGCTGTTTTTT

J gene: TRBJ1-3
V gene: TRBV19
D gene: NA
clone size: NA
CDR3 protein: CASSVGGTGNTIYF
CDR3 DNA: TGTGCCAGTAGTGTAGGGGGGACTGGAAACACCATATATTTT

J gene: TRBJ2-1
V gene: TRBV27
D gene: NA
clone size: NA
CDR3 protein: CASRILPQLGDEQFF
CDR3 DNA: TGTGCCAGCAGGATCCTCCCCCAACTTGGGGATGAGCAGTTCTTC

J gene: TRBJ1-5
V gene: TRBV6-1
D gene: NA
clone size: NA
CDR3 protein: CASSELGRGNQPQHF
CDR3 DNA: TGTGCCAGCAGTGAACTGGGGCGAGGCAATCAGCCCCAGCATTTT

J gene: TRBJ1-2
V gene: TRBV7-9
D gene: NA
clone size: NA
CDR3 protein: CASSLGRGENGYTF
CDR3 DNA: TGTGCCAGCAGCCTGGGACGCGGGGAGAATGGCTACACCTTC

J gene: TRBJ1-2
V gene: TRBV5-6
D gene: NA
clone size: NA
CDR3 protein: CASSYRQSVEDTF
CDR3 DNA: TGTGCCAGCAGCTACCGACAGTCAGTAGAGGACACCTTC

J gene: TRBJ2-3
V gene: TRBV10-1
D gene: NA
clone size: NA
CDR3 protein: CASSAGEPSTDTQYF
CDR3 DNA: TGCGCCAGCAGTGCTGGAGAACCTAGCACAGATACGCAGTATTTT

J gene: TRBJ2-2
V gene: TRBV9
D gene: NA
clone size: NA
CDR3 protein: CASSVVGEGELFF
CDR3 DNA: TGTGCCAGCAGCGTAGTGGGTGAGGGTGAGCTGTTTTTT

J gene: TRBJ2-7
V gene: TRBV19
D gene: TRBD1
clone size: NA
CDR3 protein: CASSIVQGAYEQYF
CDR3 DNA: TGTGCCAGTAGTATAGTCCAGGGGGCCTACGAGCAGTACTTC

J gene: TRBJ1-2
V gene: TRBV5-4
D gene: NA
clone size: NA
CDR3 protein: CASSLSPTGYGYTF
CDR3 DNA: TGTGCCAGCAGCTTGTCCCCTACAGGGTACGGCTACACCTTC

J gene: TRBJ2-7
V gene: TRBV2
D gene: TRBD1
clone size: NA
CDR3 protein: CASSESPGQADEQYF
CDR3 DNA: TGTGCCAGCAGTGAATCTCCGGGACAGGCGGACGAGCAGTACTTC

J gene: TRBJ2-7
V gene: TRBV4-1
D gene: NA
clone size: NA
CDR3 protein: CASSHGNNGGSTYEQYF
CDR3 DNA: TGCGCCAGCAGCCATGGAAATAACGGGGGCTCTACCTACGAGCAGTACTTC

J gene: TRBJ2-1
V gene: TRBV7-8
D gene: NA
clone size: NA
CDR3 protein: CASSPDDWRGTYNEQFF
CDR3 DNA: TGTGCCAGCAGCCCTGACGATTGGCGGGGAACTTACAATGAGCAGTTCTTC

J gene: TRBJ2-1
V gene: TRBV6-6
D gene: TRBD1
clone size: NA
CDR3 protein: CASRPGTEKYNEQFF
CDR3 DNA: TGTGCCAGCAGGCCCGGGACAGAGAAATACAATGAGCAGTTCTTC

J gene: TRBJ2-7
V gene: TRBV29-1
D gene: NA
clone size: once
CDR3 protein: CSVVGVEAYEQYF
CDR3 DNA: TGCAGCGTTGTGGGAGTCGAAGCCTACGAGCAGTACTTC

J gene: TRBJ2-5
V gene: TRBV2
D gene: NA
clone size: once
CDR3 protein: CASSVPETQYF
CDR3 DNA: TGTGCCAGCAGTGTGCCAGAGACCCAGTACTTC

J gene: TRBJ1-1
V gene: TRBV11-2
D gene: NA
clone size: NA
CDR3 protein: CASSYLIGPKNTEAFF
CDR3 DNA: TGTGCCAGCAGCTACCTTATTGGACCGAAGAACACTGAAGCTTTCTTT

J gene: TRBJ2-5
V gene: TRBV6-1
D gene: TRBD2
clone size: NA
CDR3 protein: CASSEGLAGGIQETQYF
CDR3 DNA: TGTGCCAGCAGTGAGGGACTAGCGGGGGGAATACAAGAGACCCAGTACTTC

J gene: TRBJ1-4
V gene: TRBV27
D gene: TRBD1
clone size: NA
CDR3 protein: CASSPNRDRVPYEKLFF
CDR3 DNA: TGTGCCAGCAGTCCTAATCGAGACAGGGTTCCCTATGAAAAACTGTTTTTT

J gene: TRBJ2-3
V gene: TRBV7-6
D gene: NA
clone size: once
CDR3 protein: CASSLGDTDTDTQYF
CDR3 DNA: TGTGCCAGCAGCTTGGGGGACACCGACACAGATACGCAGTATTTT

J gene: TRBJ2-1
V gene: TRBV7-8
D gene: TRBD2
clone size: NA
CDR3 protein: CASSLGTSGGRNEQFF
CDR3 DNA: TGTGCCAGCAGCTTGGGGACTAGCGGGGGTAGGAATGAGCAGTTCTTC

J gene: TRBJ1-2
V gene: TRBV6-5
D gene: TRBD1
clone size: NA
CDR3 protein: CASSFRTGGHGYTF
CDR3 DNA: TGTGCCAGCAGTTTCCGGACAGGGGGGCATGGCTACACCTTC

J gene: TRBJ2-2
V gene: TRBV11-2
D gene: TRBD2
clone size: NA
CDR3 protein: CASSLYASGAGELFF
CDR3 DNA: TGTGCCAGCAGCTTATATGCTAGCGGCGCCGGGGAGCTGTTTTTT

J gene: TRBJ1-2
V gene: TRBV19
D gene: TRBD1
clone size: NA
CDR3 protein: CASRAGTANTF
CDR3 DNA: TGTGCCAGTAGAGCAGGGACAGCTAACACCTTC

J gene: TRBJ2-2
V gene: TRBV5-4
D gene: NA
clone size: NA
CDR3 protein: CASSLGQLEPNTGELFF
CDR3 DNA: TGTGCCAGCAGCTTGGGCCAGCTCGAACCGAACACCGGGGAGCTGTTTTTT

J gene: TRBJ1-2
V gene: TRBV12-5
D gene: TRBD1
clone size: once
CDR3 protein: CASGWVLGTEINYGYTF
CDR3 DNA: TGTGCTAGTGGTTGGGTGTTGGGGACAGAGATTAACTATGGCTACACCTTC

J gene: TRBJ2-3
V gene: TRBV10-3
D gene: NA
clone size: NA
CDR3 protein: CAISDEADTQYF
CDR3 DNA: TGTGCCATCAGTGATGAGGCAGATACGCAGTATTTT

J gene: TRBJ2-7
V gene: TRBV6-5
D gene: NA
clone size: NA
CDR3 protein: CASSYSRYSYEQYF
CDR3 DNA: TGTGCCAGCAGTTACTCACGGTACTCCTACGAGCAGTACTTC

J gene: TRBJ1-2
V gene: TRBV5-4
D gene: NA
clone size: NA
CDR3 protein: CASSVTGSDYGYTF
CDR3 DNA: TGTGCCAGCAGCGTGACAGGATCAGACTATGGCTACACCTTC

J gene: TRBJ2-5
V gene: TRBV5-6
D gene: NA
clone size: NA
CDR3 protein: CASSLLQKETQYF
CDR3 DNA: TGTGCCAGCAGCTTATTACAGAAAGAGACCCAGTACTTC

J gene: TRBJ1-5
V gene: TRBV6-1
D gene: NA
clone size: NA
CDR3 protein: CASSDRGQPQHF
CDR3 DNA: TGTGCCAGCAGTGATAGGGGACAGCCCCAGCATTTT

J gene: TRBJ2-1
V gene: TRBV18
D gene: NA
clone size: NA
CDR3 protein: CASSQDFSSYNEQFF
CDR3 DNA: TGTGCCAGCTCCCAGGACTTTTCATCCTACAATGAGCAGTTCTTC

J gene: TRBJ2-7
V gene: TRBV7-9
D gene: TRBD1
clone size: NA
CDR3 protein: CASSHPTTGLTYEQYF
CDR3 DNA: TGTGCCAGCAGCCACCCTACGACAGGGCTGACCTACGAGCAGTACTTC

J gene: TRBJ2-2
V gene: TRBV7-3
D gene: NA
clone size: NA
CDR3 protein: CASSSLNTGELFF
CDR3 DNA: TGTGCCAGCAGCTCCCTAAACACCGGGGAGCTGTTTTTT

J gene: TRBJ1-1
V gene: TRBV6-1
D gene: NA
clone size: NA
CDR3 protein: CASSHTGYRIEAFF
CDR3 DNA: TGTGCCAGCAGTCATACAGGGTACAGAATTGAAGCTTTCTTT

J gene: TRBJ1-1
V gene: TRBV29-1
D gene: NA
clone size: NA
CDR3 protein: CSVDQGNGNTEAFF
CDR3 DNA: TGCAGCGTTGACCAGGGAAACGGAAACACTGAAGCTTTCTTT

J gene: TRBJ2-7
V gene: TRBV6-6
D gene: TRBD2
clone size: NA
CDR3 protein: CASSSWTSGYEQYF
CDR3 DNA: TGTGCCAGCAGTTCCTGGACTAGCGGGTACGAGCAGTACTTC

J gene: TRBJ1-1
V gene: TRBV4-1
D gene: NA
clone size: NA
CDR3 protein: CASSQEPISNTEAFF
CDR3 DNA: TGCGCCAGCAGCCAAGAACCAATCTCAAACACTGAAGCTTTCTTT